This TCR beta chain was observed in a study of T cell responses to AZD1222 COVID-19 vaccine (TCRdb year 2021). General notes on the study: TCR sequencing covered more than 230 trial participants: about 210 given two doses of AZD1222 and about 26 given two doses of MenACWY control vaccine. Trial participants were enrolled by age into 18-55, 56-69 and 70-plus year subgroups, with roughly 160, 29 and 62 TCR-sequenced participants respectively. Results the study describes overall, beyond this receptor: The 56-69-year group was small, and its depth increase did not reach significance, likely because of low power. Vaccine-associated CD4 TCRs spanned the whole spike protein, with dominant responses in regions 160-218 and 743-854. Because no samples from the day 14 peak response were available, repertoires could be characterized only after the peak T cell response. Reportedly, close to half of the unique spike-specific TCRs recognized epitopes lying outside the regions that are mutated in the B.1.351 and B.1.1.7 variants. Spike-specific TCR breadth and depth rose significantly after two AZD1222 doses compared with day 0 and with MenACWY recipients. Participants were mostly white British, with more females than males. The authors suggested clonal diversity may have been underestimated. Conclusions about previously exposed vaccinees are limited, since just a handful of AZD1222 recipients were seropositive for SARS-CoV-2 at baseline.

The CDR3 regions of human TCRbeta chains were subjected to immunosequencing. In the original analysis: Repertoire TCRs were matched against a reference library of SARS-CoV-2-specific TCRs generated with the MIRA antigen-specificity platform. Breadth was defined as the fraction of unique TCRs that were SARS-CoV-2-associated, and depth was defined as the fraction of total T cells that were SARS-CoV-2-associated. Using the MIRA data, each spike-specific TCR was mapped to the spike region that the TCR reacts to and placed in a CD4 or CD8 class. Log10-transformed breadth and depth values were compared by one-way ANOVA with Sidak's multiple comparisons tests. The table was pulled from immuneACCESS by TCRdb, which kept in-frame rearrangements only. Such tables lose some clones; where checked, under half of the loss comes from unresolved V genes, and the rest has no known cause. That table gives V, J and clone size, and the DNA gave D and trimming. The sample yields over 130,000 clones; approximately 87% were counted once. The ten largest clones capture 1.5% to 2% of the sample.

Per the germline V gene, SGHTA is the CDR1 and FQGNSA is the CDR2. V was cut back by 5 bases and J by 7 bases, leaving a gap of 18 bases between them. Spanning cysteine to phenylalanine, the CDR3 consists of 16 amino acids. The read is trimmed to its CDR3 DNA, 48 bases read in frame from base 1. Remarks on this clone: Its specific antigen is unknown. No base quality information exists; no much larger clone differs at one position.

According to the study, the label for this sample's time point signals: about 28 days (+/-7) after the second vaccine dose. AZD1222 recipients with second doses at about 4 weeks or about 12 weeks were pooled, because spike-specific TCR depth and breadth did not differ between schedules. Vaccinee samples were obtained from the UK trials COV001 and COV002, which included a single-blind randomized controlled phase 2/3 trial of AZD1222 (ChAdOx1 nCoV-19) in healthy adults. For TCRbeta chain sequencing, PBMC samples from trial participants were taken at day 0 and at day 28 after the second dose. The chain is made from TRBV7-2 and TRBJ1-6; the D gene is perhaps TRBD1, on 5 matching bases. This TCR derives from an adult who received the AZD1222 COVID-19 vaccine. Sequencing was performed on peripheral blood, taken 28 days after the second AZD1222 dose. The sequenced DNA is TGTGCCAGCAGCCAGCAGGGATCCGCCGTAAATTCACCCCTCCACTTT. It translates to CASSQQGSAVNSPLHF.